Sequencing of this T cell receptor (beta chain) was carried out in a study of CD8+ T cells in alopecia areata. This clone came up a few times. The antigen remains undetermined. Findings and limits, study-wide: For lesional scalp, especially alopecia totalis/universalis, clonality was higher than in normal scalp. Persistence of many expanded lesional clones was seen in scalp and blood during tofacitinib. Scalp clonality dropped significantly under tofacitinib, as did expanded CD8+ top-100 clones.

Extracted from the samples, RNA was reverse transcribed into cDNA to serve as the sequencing template. The repertoire was sequenced with immunoSEQ multiplex PCR; TCRdb's copy has only in-frame clones and lacks some. Of roughly 280,000 clones in the sample, 60% were seen once. This CDR3 has 13 amino acids. Specified treatment: oral pan-JAK inhibitor, 5-10 mg twice daily. The researchers isolated CD4+ and CD8+ T cells from PBMCs by sorting. The chain couples TRBV21-1 to TRBJ1-2. TRBV21-1 is reported as a pseudogene. This clonotype was obtained from a human donor with alopecia areata. The source material was CD4+ T cells sorted from blood, sampled around week 54, from a patient treated with tofacitinib. The CDR3 DNA follows: TGTGCCAGCAGCAAAGAGCTCCGGTGTGGCTACACCTTC. This sequence encodes CASSKELRCGYTF.